The clone carrying this TCR beta chain was detected ten times or more. Antigen unknown. The CDR3 has 15 residues. Trimming shortened V by 7 bases and J by 3 bases, and 15 bases separated the two germline ends. Per germline, CDR1 MNHEY and CDR2 SVGEGT. RNA transcripts provided the source from which TCR beta CDR3 regions were amplified. First-round RT-PCR of the TCR CDR3 relied on the HTBI primer set. TCRdb redid the calling of the multiplex PCR reads with MiXCR, one entry per CDR3 protein. The data show roughly 500,000 distinct CDR3 sequences, 46% seen once. This sample is drawn from a study of T cells in Graves' hyperthyroidism and ophthalmopathy. Study-level points and caveats: The model forecast ophthalmopathy, anticipating it by a median roughly 6.5 months before onset. Most clonotypes that expanded in the thyroid above 0.001 also showed up in blood.

The chain links TRBV6-2 or TRBV6-3 to TRBJ1-4, with D possibly matching TRBD1 (6 bases). This clonotype was obtained from an adult woman with Graves' disease, either hyperthyroidism or ophthalmopathy (not recorded which). Sequences were obtained from peripheral blood or thyroid tissue (not recorded which). The CDR3 spells CASKRGSASNEKLFF. The CDR3 DNA sequence: TGTGCCAGCAAGAGGGGGTCGGCGTCTAATGAAAAACTGTTTTTT.